Below are 23 T cell receptor beta chains sequenced from a single sample in a study of blood T cell repertoires in COVID-19. Sequencing was performed with immunoSEQ multiplex PCR; in TCRdb, only in-frame clones are kept and a portion is missing. The data contain about 260,000 clones, approximately 89% of them seen just once; the ten biggest clones take up about 2.1%. Material for sequencing was peripheral blood. Receptors originate from a woman in her forties or fifties with acute or convalescent COVID-19.

This chain connects TRBV3-1 (or the pseudogene TRBV3-2) to TRBJ2-5, with D possibly TRBD1 on 7 matching bases. Germline loops: CDR1 LGHDT, CDR2 YNNKEL (reference sequence). The V and J ends lost 4 bases and 2 bases respectively, with 17 bases between them. There are 16 residues in the CDR3. The CDR3 loop is CASSRGLQGGQETQYF. The CDR3 DNA sequence: TGTGCCAGCAGCCGCGGACTTCAGGGGGGACAAGAGACCCAGTACTTC.

The chain links TRBV5-1 to TRBJ2-3; 7 bases line up with TRBD1. This CDR3 comprises 15 residues. Germline lookup yields CDR1 SGHRS and CDR2 YFSETQ. J gave up 2 bases and V 4 bases, and 7 bases lay outside the gene matches. In DNA form, the CDR3 reads TGCGCCAGCAGCACCGGGACAGTTGACACAGATACGCAGTATTTT. The encoded protein is CASSTGTVDTDTQYF.

The CDR3 DNA sequence: TGTGCCAGCAGCGCGGACAGGTCATCCTACGAGCAGTACTTC. Its translation: CASSADRSSYEQYF. This chain connects TRBV5-4 to TRBJ2-7; TRBD1 aligns across 7 bases. CDR3 length equals 14 residues. V lost 4 bases, J lost 1 base, and 5 bases stayed unmatched. The V gene's germline CDR1 is SGHNT and CDR2 YYREEE (reference sequence).

The V call is TRBV2, the J call TRBJ1-4; 8 bases fit TRBD1. V dropped 8 bases and J dropped 5; count of bases not matched to a gene: 13. The CDR3 runs to 16 residues. Germline CDR1 is SNHLY and CDR2 is FYNNEI. The CDR3 loop is CASGPTGEWLNEKLFF. DNA of the CDR3: TGTGCCAGCGGACCGACAGGGGAATGGCTGAATGAAAAACTGTTTTTT.

This rearrangement joins TRBV18 to TRBJ1-1, with 7 bases identical to TRBD1. This CDR3 has 15 amino acids. Germline V gene data show CDR1 as KGHSH and CDR2 as LQKENI. V lost 3 bases to trimming and J lost 4 bases; unmatched junction nucleotides: 8. This chain's CDR3 is CASSPPGGRGTEAFF. CDR3 sequence (DNA): TGTGCCAGCTCACCGCCAGGGGGTCGCGGCACTGAAGCTTTCTTT. The full variable domain, with the rest looked up from reference TRBV18 and TRBJ1-1, is NAGVMQNPRHLVRRRGQEARLRCSPMKGHSHVYWYRQLPEEGLKFMVYLQKENIIDESGMPKERFSAEFPKEGPSILRIQQVVRGDSAAYFCASSPPGGRGTEAFFGQGTRLTVV.

The rearrangement links TRBV7-6 to TRBJ2-1; 7 bases are a match to TRBD2. With V trimmed by 7 bases and J by 8 bases, 14 bases remained unmatched. The CDR3 loop spans 15 amino acids. The germline V gene has CDR1 SGHVS and CDR2 FNYEAQ. The CDR3 reads CASTPERRGSDEQFF. DNA of the CDR3: TGTGCCAGCACCCCTGAGAGGCGCGGGAGTGATGAGCAGTTCTTC.

The chain is built from TRBV5-1 and TRBJ1-5; no definite D call. This CDR3 has 12 residues. V was pared by 4 bases and J by 9 bases, with 11 bases between. Germline assignment: CDR1 SGHRS and CDR2 YFSETQ. As DNA, the CDR3 is TGCGCCAGCAGCCCTCCCCCGGGGCCCCAGCATTTT. Encoded protein: CASSPPPGPQHF.

J is TRBJ1-1 and V is TRBV10-2; perhaps TRBD1 as D (5 bases). This CDR3 region has 14 residues. Deletions cut 8 bases from V and 1 base from J, with 14 bases between. Germline CDR1 and CDR2: WSHSY and SAAADI. The CDR3 reads CASATHRRNTEAFF. In DNA, the CDR3 is TGCGCCAGCGCCACTCACAGGAGGAACACTGAAGCTTTCTTT.

V and J are TRBV29-1 and TRBJ1-2, with no clear D. CDR1 and CDR2 (germline): SQVTM, ANQGSEA. The CDR3 consists of 11 residues. The V end lost 5 bases, the J end lost 7 bases, and 11 bases lay between the germline ends. The CDR3 DNA follows: TGCAGCGTTTCGGGAGGACGTGGCTACACCTTC. Translated: CSVSGGRGYTF.

The chain uses TRBV12-3 or TRBV12-4 and TRBJ1-3; D remains ambiguous. Trimming took 1 base from V and 8 from J, leaving 3 bases between them. This CDR3 has 11 residues. The CDR3 spells CASSLGHTIYF. CDR3 sequence (DNA): TGTGCCAGCAGTTTAGGGCACACCATATATTTT.

This clone was detected a few times. The chain uses TRBV5-5 and TRBJ1-2; the match to TRBD1 covers 8 bases. With 0 bases clipped from V and 6 bases from J, the junction kept 7 bases outside the gene matches. The CDR3 has 15 amino acids. Germline CDR1 is SGHKS and CDR2 is YYEKEE (reference sequence). The CDR3 sequence: CASSLGASRGHGYTF. The CDR3 nucleotides are TGTGCCAGCAGCTTGGGGGCCTCCAGGGGGCATGGCTACACCTTC.

This chain connects TRBV7-8 to TRBJ1-1; unclear D gene. This CDR3 is 14 amino acids long. V shed 1 base and J shed 0 bases, with 6 bases lying between them. Germline lookup yields CDR1 SGHVS and CDR2 FQNEAQ. The CDR3 nucleotides read TGTGCCAGCAGCTTAGGGGGAGTGAACACTGAAGCTTTCTTT. Its protein is CASSLGGVNTEAFF.

The chain combines TRBV27 with TRBJ2-7; D is possibly TRBD1 (5 bases). V gave up 5 bases and J gave up 0 bases, with 11 bases separating them. There are 14 residues in the CDR3. CDR1 and CDR2 from the germline V gene are MNHEY and SMNVEV (reference sequence). CDR3 sequence: CASSKPTASYEQYF. For the CDR3, the DNA is TGTGCCAGCAGTAAACCGACAGCCTCCTACGAGCAGTACTTC.

This chain uses TRBV7-2 with TRBJ1-5, with D hard to call. Germline V lookup: CDR1 SGHTA, CDR2 FQGNSA. CDR3 length: 15 amino acids. Trimming removed 1 base at V and 3 bases at J, with 10 bases between. The CDR3 reads CASSLVYGYNQPQHF. The CDR3 DNA follows: TGTGCCAGCAGCTTAGTATACGGGTACAATCAGCCCCAGCATTTT.

The V and J genes are TRBV28 and TRBJ2-7, with TRBD2 identical over 11 bases. CDR3 size: 13 residues. J was trimmed by 3 bases and V by 8 bases; bases with no gene match: 3. In germline, CDR1 is MDHEN, CDR2 SYDVKM. In DNA form, the CDR3 reads TGTGCCAGCCGTAGCGGGGGGGGCTACGAGCAGTACTTC. It specifies CASRSGGGYEQYF.

Points on this clone: The same CDR3 also results from other DNA sequences found in this sample. This chain uses TRBV9 with TRBJ2-1; 8 bases map to TRBD2. From germline, CDR1 is SGDLS and CDR2 YYNGEE. V shed 2 bases and J 0 bases; nucleotides not matched to a gene: 1. The CDR3 has 15 residues. CDR3 sequence: CASSVRGGSYNEQFF. The CDR3 nucleotides read TGTGCCAGCAGCGTCCGGGGGGGCTCCTACAATGAGCAGTTCTTC.

J is TRBJ2-7 and V is TRBV5-1, with 12 bases identical to TRBD2. The CDR3 spans 19 residues. The germline gives CDR1 SGHRS, CDR2 YFSETQ. With V trimmed by 1 base and J by 2 bases, 13 bases remained unmatched. This CDR3 reads CASSLKGQGTSGSAYEQYF. The CDR3 nucleotides read TGCGCCAGCAGCTTGAAAGGACAGGGGACTAGCGGGTCGGCCTACGAGCAGTACTTC.

The chain uses TRBV19 and TRBJ2-7, with TRBD2 identical over 11 bases. The CDR3 has 16 amino acids. Looked up from germline, CDR1 is LNHDA and CDR2 is SQIVND (reference sequence). Trimming at V came to 3 bases and at J to 3 bases, leaving 7 bases not matched to a gene. The CDR3 is CASSIRSGRAVYEQYF. DNA of the CDR3: TGTGCCAGTAGTATCCGTAGCGGGAGGGCCGTCTACGAGCAGTACTTC.

The gene calls are TRBV18 and TRBJ1-1; no definite D call. Germline CDR1 is KGHSH and CDR2 is LQKENI. This CDR3 region has 13 residues. The V end was cut by 3 bases, the J end by 3 bases, with 8 bases between. The CDR3 DNA is TGTGCCAGCTCACCGGGTGCGGACACTGAAGCTTTCTTT. It translates to CASSPGADTEAFF.

This clone was seen more than once but under ten times. This chain uses TRBV29-1 with TRBJ2-2, with 10 bases fitting TRBD2. From germline, CDR1 is SQVTM and CDR2 ANQGSEA. The CDR3 length is 14 residues. J lost 2 bases, V lost 7 bases, and 4 bases had no gene match. The CDR3 DNA reads as TGCAGCGCCGGACTAGCGGCAAACACCGGGGAGCTGTTTTTT. Translated: CSAGLAANTGELFF.

The J gene is TRBJ1-4, the V gene TRBV15; no definite D call. This CDR3 contains 15 residues. The germline gives CDR1 LNHNV, CDR2 YYDKDF (reference sequence). V was trimmed by 3 bases and J by 5 bases, leaving 13 bases between them. The CDR3 coding sequence is TGTGCCACCAGCAGTGTAGATAGAACGAATGAAAAACTGTTTTTT. It encodes CATSSVDRTNEKLFF.

This chain connects TRBV7-3 to TRBJ2-1; 9 bases are a match to TRBD1. CDR1 and CDR2 (germline): SGHTA, FQGTGA. V lost 2 bases to trimming and J lost 8 bases; unmatched junction nucleotides: 4. The CDR3 consists of 14 residues. DNA of the CDR3: TGTGCCAGCAGCTTAGCGGGACAGGGAGATGAGCAGTTCTTC. Translation: CASSLAGQGDEQFF.

This sequence joins TRBV10-3 and TRBJ2-7; D is uncertain. Trimming removed 4 bases from V and 5 bases from J, with 12 bases in between. In germline, CDR1 is ENHRY, CDR2 SYGVKD. The CDR3 totals 13 residues. Here the CDR3 DNA reads TGTGCCATCAGTGGTGTTGGTCTACACGAGCAGTACTTC. As protein: CAISGVGLHEQYF.